These 14 T cell receptor beta chains came from one sample sequenced in a study of shared clonotypes between healthy human individuals. Naive CD8 cells comprised CD45RO-negative, CCR7-positively selected cells, excluding terminally differentiated effector memory CD45RA+ cells. Repertoires were generated with immunoSEQ multiplex PCR, while TCRdb's copy carries only in-frame clones and drops some. The table shows roughly 2,000,000 clones, with 93% occurring only once. The specimen sequenced was naive CD8+ T cells from PBMCs. These receptors were obtained from a man younger than 35 in good health. Some clones in this sample may be carry-over from other donors' samples.

This chain uses TRBV5-1 with TRBJ2-1; possible D gene TRBD2, 5 bases. Germline lookup yields CDR1 SGHRS and CDR2 YFSETQ. The CDR3 sequence is 14 residues long. Trimming took off 6 bases at V and 6 bases at J, with 16 bases between the two ends. The CDR3 reads CASNRGMESNEQFF. The CDR3 DNA reads as TGCGCCAGCAATCGAGGGATGGAGAGCAATGAGCAGTTCTTC.

The chain employs TRBV10-2 and TRBJ1-1; D gene uncertain. The ends were cut back, 3 bases at V and 0 bases at J, with 8 bases in the middle. The CDR3 spans 14 residues. CDR1 is WSHSY and CDR2 is SAAADI in the germline V gene. The DNA for the CDR3 is TGCGCCAGCAGTGACGCGAGTCTGAACACTGAAGCTTTCTTT. Residues: CASSDASLNTEAFF.

The CDR3 DNA reads as TGTGCCAGCAGTTTACTAGACAGGCCTAGCAATCAGCCCCAGCATTTT. This translates into CASSLLDRPSNQPQHF. The chain carries TRBV28 and TRBJ1-5; D might be TRBD1 (6 bases). CDR3 size: 16 residues. Per germline, CDR1 MDHEN and CDR2 SYDVKM. Trimming pared 2 bases from V and 0 bases from J, leaving 11 bases between.

V gene TRBV7-9 combines with J gene TRBJ2-3; D is possibly TRBD1 or TRBD2 (5 bases each). Trimming took 0 bases from V and 2 from J, leaving 15 bases between them. CDR3 size: 17 residues. Germline assignment: CDR1 SEHNR and CDR2 FQNEAQ (reference sequence). The CDR3 nucleotides are TGTGCCAGCAGCTTAGCCAGCCGGGGCTGGGTCACAGATACGCAGTATTTT. Amino acid sequence: CASSLASRGWVTDTQYF.

A single count supports this clone. This chain connects TRBV9 to TRBJ2-1; TRBD2 aligns across 16 bases. V gave up 3 bases and J gave up 6 bases; unmatched junction bases: 3. This CDR3 has 16 amino acids. CDR1 and CDR2 (germline): SGDLS, YYNGEE. The DNA for the CDR3 is TGTGCCAGCAGCGCTGGGACTAGCGGGAGGGCCAATGAGCAGTTCTTC. Residues: CASSAGTSGRANEQFF.

The chain links TRBV19 to TRBJ2-7; D remains ambiguous. Germline assignment: CDR1 LNHDA and CDR2 SQIVND (reference sequence). CDR3 length: 12 residues. V shed 6 bases and J shed 5 bases, with 11 bases lying between them. The DNA of the CDR3 is TGTGCCAGTAGCCCAGGAGTAGACGAGCAGTACTTC. Translated: CASSPGVDEQYF.

A remark on this clone: The sample contains more than one DNA sequence encoding this CDR3. CDR3 DNA sequence: TGTGCCAGCAGTTTCGGCGGGACTGGAAACACCATATATTTT. It encodes CASSFGGTGNTIYF. The gene calls are TRBV28 and TRBJ1-3; D unresolved. Trimming took off 3 bases at V and 2 bases at J, with 8 bases between the two ends. Germline V gene lookup returns CDR1 MDHEN and CDR2 SYDVKM. The CDR3 is 14 residues long.

The chain carries TRBV28 and TRBJ2-4; possibly TRBD1 for D (6 bases). V lost 6 bases and J lost 2, with 26 bases in between. The germline V gene has CDR1 MDHEN and CDR2 SYDVKM. The CDR3 loop spans 19 amino acids. Written as DNA, the CDR3 is TGTGCCAGCAGACGACCTTTTGAGGACAGAGAGGCAACCAAAAACATTCAGTACTTC. Protein product: CASRRPFEDREATKNIQYF.

J is TRBJ2-1 and V is TRBV27, with TRBD2 matching 11 bases. The trim removed 6 bases at V and 2 bases at J, leaving 6 bases unmatched. This CDR3 comprises 16 residues. The germline CDR1 and CDR2 sequences are MNHEY and SMNVEV (reference sequence). Written as DNA, the CDR3 is TGTGCCAGCAGGCCGGGACTAGCGGAGACCTACAATGAGCAGTTCTTC. This codes for CASRPGLAETYNEQFF.

This clone was seen only once. J is TRBJ1-2 and V is TRBV9; 10 nucleotides align to TRBD1. The V gene's germline CDR1 is SGDLS and CDR2 YYNGEE. This CDR3 has 15 amino acids. Trimming took 4 bases from V and 6 from J; bases not matched to a gene: 9. Written as DNA, the CDR3 is TGTGCCAGCAGCACCCGGGACAGGGGAAGTGATGGCTACACCTTC. Residues: CASSTRDRGSDGYTF.

The CDR3 here is CASSLGSLGDLFF. As DNA, the CDR3 is TGTGCCAGCAGTTTAGGGTCCCTCGGGGATCTGTTCTTC. The J gene is TRBJ2-1, the V gene TRBV27, with D possibly matching TRBD2 (5 bases). V gave up 2 bases and J gave up 15 bases, with 17 bases separating them. The CDR3 loop spans 13 amino acids. CDR1 is MNHEY and CDR2 is SMNVEV in the germline V gene (reference sequence).

CDR3 DNA: TGTGCCAGCAGCGTACGACTAGCGGGAAAGGTGGATACGCAGTATTTT. Protein: CASSVRLAGKVDTQYF. The rearrangement joins TRBV5-6 to TRBJ2-3; 11 nucleotides match TRBD2. Germline CDR1 SGHDT, CDR2 YYEEEE. J lost 6 bases, V lost 4 bases, and 10 bases had no gene match. The CDR3 is 16 amino acids.

The chain links TRBV6-5 to TRBJ1-2, with 9 bases matching TRBD1. Trimming at V came to 6 bases and at J to 7 bases, leaving 9 bases not matched to a gene. The germline V gene has CDR1 MNHEY and CDR2 SVGAGI. CDR3 length: 14 amino acids. DNA for the CDR3: TGTGCCAGCAGGCCCCTGACAGGGGGAAGTGGCTACACCTTC. This codes for CASRPLTGGSGYTF.

The table lists this clone with a few counts. This same CDR3 is encoded by further DNA sequences in the sample. The chain has TRBV7-9 and TRBJ1-1; D is uncertain. Trimming stripped 2 bases from V and 0 bases from J, with 4 bases between. This CDR3 is 13 amino acids long. Germline CDR1 is SEHNR and CDR2 is FQNEAQ (reference sequence). The CDR3 coding sequence is TGTGCCAGCAGCTTAAGTTTGAACACTGAAGCTTTCTTT. This encodes CASSLSLNTEAFF. Drawing the rest from reference TRBV7-9 and TRBJ1-1, the complete variable domain is DTGVSQNPRHKITKRGQNVTFRCDPISEHNRLYWYRQTLGQGPEFLTYFQNEAQLEKSRLLSDRFSAERPKGSFSTLEIQRTEQGDSAMYLCASSLSLNTEAFFGQGTRLTVV.